This T cell receptor (beta chain) originates from a study of tissue T cells after allogeneic stem cell transplantation. Study observations and caveats: Only a limited share of tissue TCRs appeared in blood or spleen. Across patients, clones rarely overlapped, yet motif clusters were shared tissue-specifically.

The time point here: mouse harvest day 14 after allogeneic transplant. Mouse grafts combined 10^7 T-cell-depleted bone marrow cells with 10^6 splenic CD5+ T cells. This mouse GVHD model was MHC-mismatched B6 to BALB/c, profiled day 7 or 14. Germline values: CDR1 SGHDT, CDR2 FRDEAV. The J segment lost 3 bases and the V segment lost 4 bases, leaving 0 bases of the junction unmatched. The CDR3 covers 13 residues. This clone is labeled medium-sized. Its matching antigen is unknown. Mouse names are used for the genes. The read comes to an end 1 residue before the CDR3 does, leaving the germline J gene to fill in the end. Survey-depth TCRbeta CDR3 sequencing reported V/J genes and productive frequencies. Here immunoSEQ multiplex PCR was the method, and the copy in TCRdb shows in-frame clones only, minus some. Counted here are roughly 7,800 clones, around a third occurring once; the ten biggest clones make up 3% to 3.5%.

This TCR came from a female BALB/c mouse given C57BL/6 T cells with graft-versus-host disease after an allogeneic hematopoietic cell transplant. This chain uses TRBV14 with TRBJ2-7; 11 bases agree with TRBD2. Source material: skin. The CDR3 sequence is CASSGLGGYEQYF. The sequenced CDR3 bases are TGTGCCAGCAGTGGACTGGGGGGCTATGAACAGTAC. Supplemented by reference TRBV14 and TRBJ2-7, the full variable domain reads EAGVTQSPRYAVLQEGQAVSFWCDPISGHDTLYWYQQPRDQGPQLLVYFRDEAVIDNSQLPSDRFSAVRPKGTNSTLKIQSAKQGDTATYLCASSGLGGYEQYFGPGTRLTVL.